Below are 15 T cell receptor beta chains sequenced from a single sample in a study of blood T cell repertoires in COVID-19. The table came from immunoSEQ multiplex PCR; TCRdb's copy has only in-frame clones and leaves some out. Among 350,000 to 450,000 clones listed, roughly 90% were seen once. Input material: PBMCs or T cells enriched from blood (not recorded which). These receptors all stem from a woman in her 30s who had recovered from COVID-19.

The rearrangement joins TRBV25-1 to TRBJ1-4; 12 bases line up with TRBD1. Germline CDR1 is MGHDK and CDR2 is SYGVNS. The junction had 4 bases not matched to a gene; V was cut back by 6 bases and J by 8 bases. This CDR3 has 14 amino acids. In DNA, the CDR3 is TGTGCCAGCAGGAGGGACAGGGGGCGGGAAAAACTGTTTTTT. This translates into CASRRDRGREKLFF.

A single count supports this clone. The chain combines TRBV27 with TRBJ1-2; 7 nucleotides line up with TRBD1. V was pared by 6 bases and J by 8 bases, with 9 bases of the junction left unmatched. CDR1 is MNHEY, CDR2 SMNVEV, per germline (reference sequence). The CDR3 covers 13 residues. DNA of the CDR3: TGTGCCAGCAGCCTCCTGACAGGGAGGGGCTACACCTTC. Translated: CASSLLTGRGYTF.

The CDR3 protein is CATSIDPTGSQPQHF. CDR3 bases: TGTGCCACCAGCATAGACCCCACGGGTAGTCAGCCCCAGCATTTT. V is TRBV15 and J is TRBJ1-5; D is unclear. The germline CDR1 and CDR2 sequences are LNHNV and YYDKDF (reference sequence). This CDR3 has 15 residues. Trimming left V 4 bases short and J 6 bases short, with 16 bases between.

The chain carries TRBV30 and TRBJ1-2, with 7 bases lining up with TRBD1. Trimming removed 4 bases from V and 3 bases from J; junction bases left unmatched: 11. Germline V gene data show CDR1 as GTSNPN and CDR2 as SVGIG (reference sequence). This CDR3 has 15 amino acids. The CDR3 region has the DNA TGTGCCTGGACCCTATTTGGACAGGCGGACTATGGCTACACCTTC. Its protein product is CAWTLFGQADYGYTF.

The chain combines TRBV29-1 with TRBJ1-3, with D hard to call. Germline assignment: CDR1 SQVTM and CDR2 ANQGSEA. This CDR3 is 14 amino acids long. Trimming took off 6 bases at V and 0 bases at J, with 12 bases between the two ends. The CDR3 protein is CSVGWAASGNTIYF. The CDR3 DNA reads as TGCAGCGTGGGCTGGGCAGCCTCTGGAAACACCATATATTTT.

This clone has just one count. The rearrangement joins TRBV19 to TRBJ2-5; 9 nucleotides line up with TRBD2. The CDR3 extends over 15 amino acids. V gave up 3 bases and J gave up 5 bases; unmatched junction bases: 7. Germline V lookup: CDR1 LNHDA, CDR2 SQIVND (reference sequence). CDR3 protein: CASSIPGLAWETQYF. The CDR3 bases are TGTGCCAGTAGTATCCCGGGACTAGCTTGGGAGACCCAGTACTTC.

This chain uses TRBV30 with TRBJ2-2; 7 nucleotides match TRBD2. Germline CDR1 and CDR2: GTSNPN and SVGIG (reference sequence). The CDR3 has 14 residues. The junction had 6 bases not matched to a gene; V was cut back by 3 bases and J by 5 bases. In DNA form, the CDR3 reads TGTGCCTGGAGGTCTAGCGGAGGAACCGGGGAGCTGTTTTTT. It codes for CAWRSSGGTGELFF. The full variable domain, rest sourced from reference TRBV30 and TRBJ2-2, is SQTIHQWPATLVQPVGSPLSLECTVEGTSNPNLYWYRQAAGRGLQLLFYSVGIGQISSEVPQNLSASRPQDRQFILSSKKLLLSDSGFYLCAWRSSGGTGELFFGEGSRLTVL.

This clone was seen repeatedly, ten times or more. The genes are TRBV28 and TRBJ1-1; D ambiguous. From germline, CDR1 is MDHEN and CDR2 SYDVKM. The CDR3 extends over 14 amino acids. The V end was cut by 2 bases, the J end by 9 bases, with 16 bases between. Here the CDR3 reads CASSLQSRLKKAFF. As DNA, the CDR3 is TGTGCCAGCAGTTTACAGTCCAGGCTTAAGAAAGCTTTCTTT.

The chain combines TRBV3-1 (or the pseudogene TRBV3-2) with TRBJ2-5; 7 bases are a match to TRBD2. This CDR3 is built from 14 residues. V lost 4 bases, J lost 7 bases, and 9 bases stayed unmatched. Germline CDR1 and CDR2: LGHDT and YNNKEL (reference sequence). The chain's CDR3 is CASSLQGGLGTQYF. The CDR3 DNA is TGTGCCAGCAGCCTCCAGGGAGGGTTGGGGACCCAGTACTTC.

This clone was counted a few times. CDR3 in DNA: TGCGCCAGTCAGGGGGCCGGGGAGCTGTTTTTT. Protein: CASQGAGELFF. This chain uses TRBV10-1 with TRBJ2-2, with TRBD1 identical over 7 bases. Germline-derived CDR1 and CDR2 are WNHNN and SYGVQD (reference sequence). There are 11 residues in the CDR3. After removal of 9 bases from V and 6 bases from J, the junction contained 1 base not matched to a gene.

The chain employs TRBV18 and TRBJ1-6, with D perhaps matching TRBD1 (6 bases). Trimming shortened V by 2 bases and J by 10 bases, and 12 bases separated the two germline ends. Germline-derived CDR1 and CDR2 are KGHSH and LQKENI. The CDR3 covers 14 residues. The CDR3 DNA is TGTGCCAGCTCACCAGCAGGGGTAGAGTCACCCCTCCACTTT. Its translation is CASSPAGVESPLHF.

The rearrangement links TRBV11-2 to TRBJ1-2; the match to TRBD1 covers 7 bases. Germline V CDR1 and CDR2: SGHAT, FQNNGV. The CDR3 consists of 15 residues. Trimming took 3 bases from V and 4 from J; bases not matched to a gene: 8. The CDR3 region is CASSFQGGEGYGYTF. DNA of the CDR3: TGTGCCAGCAGCTTTCAGGGGGGCGAAGGCTATGGCTACACCTTC.

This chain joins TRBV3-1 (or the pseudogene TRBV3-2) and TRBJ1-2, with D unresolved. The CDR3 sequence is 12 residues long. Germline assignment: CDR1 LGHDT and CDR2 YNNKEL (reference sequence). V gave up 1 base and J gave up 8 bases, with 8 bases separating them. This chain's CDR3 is CASSQVAGGYTF. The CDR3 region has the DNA TGTGCCAGCAGCCAAGTCGCAGGAGGCTACACCTTC.

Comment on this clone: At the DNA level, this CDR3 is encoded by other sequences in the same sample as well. The CDR3, as DNA: TGTGCCAGCAGTGATAGGCAGGGGAATTCACCCCTCCACTTT. It specifies CASSDRQGNSPLHF. The chain carries TRBV6-1 and TRBJ1-6; TRBD1 is a possible D gene (6 bases). The CDR3 totals 14 residues. From germline, CDR1 is MNHNS and CDR2 SASEGT. Between the trimmed V and J ends, which lost 3 bases and 7 bases, there was a span of 10 bases.

This CDR3 is CASTWGGTGSPLHF. CDR3 in DNA: TGTGCCAGCACCTGGGGGGGAACGGGCTCACCCCTCCACTTT. The V and J genes are TRBV28 and TRBJ1-6; a weak D match, TRBD1 (5 bases). V dropped 7 bases and J dropped 10 bases, with 17 bases sitting between them. The CDR3 is 14 amino acids. Germline V gene lookup returns CDR1 MDHEN and CDR2 SYDVKM.